The 29 T cell receptor beta chains below come from one sample, sequenced in a study of identical twins. TCRdb re-analysed the 5' RACE reads in MiXCR, keeping a single row per CDR3 protein. The table lists fewer than 900,000 distinct CDR3 sequences, around a sixth of them singletons, with about an eighth in the top ten. These data are also associated with another study on T cells expressing NK-cell markers.

The sample consisted of PBMCs. These receptors were collected from a woman aged 18-29 years in good health.

Only a few counts were recorded for this clonotype. The chain carries TRBV20-1 and TRBJ2-7; D possibly uses TRBD1 or TRBD2 (5 bases each). The CDR3 consists of 15 residues. In germline, CDR1 is DFQATT, CDR2 SNEGSKA (reference sequence). With 0 bases removed from V and 1 base from J, the gap between germline ends came to 13 bases. CDR3 in DNA: TGCAGTGCTAGAGATGGGACGGTCGGATCCTACGAGCAGTACTTC. The encoded protein is CSARDGTVGSYEQYF.

The V gene is TRBV3-1, the J gene TRBJ2-3; perhaps D is TRBD1 or TRBD2 (6 bases each). Germline V lookup: CDR1 LGHDT, CDR2 YNNKEL (reference sequence). Trimming cost V 5 bases and J 5 bases, with 17 bases left between them. The CDR3 runs 15 residues. CDR3 nucleotides: TGTGCCAGCAGCAAAAGGGGGGCGGGCGGAGATACGCAGTATTTT. It yields the protein CASSKRGAGGDTQYF.

The J gene is TRBJ2-5, the V gene TRBV20-1; D gene uncertain. The CDR3 loop spans 12 amino acids. Trimming removed 3 bases from V and 2 bases from J, with 7 bases in between. Germline CDR1 and CDR2: DFQATT and SNEGSKA (reference sequence). The CDR3 loop is CSARSAQETQYF. The CDR3 DNA is TGCAGTGCTAGGAGCGCTCAAGAGACCCAGTACTTC.

The table lists this clonotype with many counts. CDR3 amino acids: CASSYSGGRGNNEQFF. The DNA of the CDR3 is TGTGCCAGCAGTTACTCGGGAGGGAGGGGAAACAATGAGCAGTTCTTC. The V and J genes are TRBV6-2 or TRBV6-3 and TRBJ2-1, with 7 bases fitting TRBD2. Trimming at V came to 0 bases and at J to 5 bases, leaving 7 bases not matched to a gene. The CDR3 has 16 amino acids. Germline V gives CDR1 MNHEY, CDR2 SVGEGT.

A few counts support this clonotype. The chain is built from TRBV20-1 and TRBJ1-2; no clear D. The germline gives CDR1 DFQATT, CDR2 SNEGSKA (reference sequence). The CDR3 is 11 residues long. V dropped 3 bases and J dropped 5 bases, with 7 bases sitting between them. CDR3 bases: TGCAGTGCTAGCTCCGCTTATGGCTACACCTTC. This encodes CSASSAYGYTF.

The chain carries TRBV6-5 and TRBJ1-1; unclear D gene. The germline CDR1 and CDR2 sequences are MNHEY and SVGAGI. The CDR3 extends over 16 amino acids. The ends were cut back, 0 bases at V and 5 bases at J, with 16 bases in the middle. The CDR3 is CASSYSLLSILTEAFF. The CDR3 DNA follows: TGTGCCAGCAGTTACTCACTGCTCTCTATTTTGACTGAAGCTTTCTTT.

The V and J genes are TRBV6-6 and TRBJ2-7, with a possible D match to TRBD1 (5 bases). V was shortened by 5 bases and J by 6 bases, with 14 bases between the two germline ends. The CDR3 runs to 13 residues. The V gene's germline CDR1 is MNHNY and CDR2 SVGAGI (reference sequence). The DNA for the CDR3 is TGTGCCAGCAGTCCGACAGTGCCTACCGAGCAGTACTTC. This codes for CASSPTVPTEQYF.

The rearrangement joins TRBV24-1 to TRBJ2-1; 11 bases agree with TRBD2. Per germline, CDR1 KGHDR and CDR2 SFDVKD. CDR3 size: 15 residues. Trimming at V came to 3 bases and at J to 5 bases, leaving 2 bases not matched to a gene. CDR3 bases: TGTGCCACCAGTGATGGGACTAGCGGAAACAATGAGCAGTTCTTC. Amino acid sequence: CATSDGTSGNNEQFF.

This clonotype showed up just once. The gene calls are TRBV27 and TRBJ2-5; D is possibly TRBD1 or TRBD2 (5 bases each). The V gene lost 2 bases and the J gene lost 5 bases, with 27 bases spanning the gap. This CDR3 contains 19 residues. Germline lookup yields CDR1 MNHEY and CDR2 SMNVEV (reference sequence). The CDR3 sequence is CASSLREGTLRGERETQYF. DNA of the CDR3: TGTGCCAGCAGTTTAAGGGAAGGGACCCTTCGAGGGGAAAGGGAGACCCAGTACTTC.

The CDR3, as DNA: TGTGCCATCAGTGGAGGACAGGGGGCCCCAGATACGCAGTATTTT. The encoded protein is CAISGGQGAPDTQYF. The chain combines TRBV10-3 with TRBJ2-3; TRBD1 matches at 11 bases. Germline V gene lookup returns CDR1 ENHRY and CDR2 SYGVKD. The CDR3 has 15 amino acids. With V trimmed by 4 bases and J by 4 bases, 4 bases remained unmatched.

The V gene is TRBV3-1, the J gene TRBJ1-2; 7 positions agree with TRBD1. Germline V CDR1 and CDR2: LGHDT, YNNKEL (reference sequence). This CDR3 region has 14 residues. Losses at the gene ends were 3 bases for V and 5 bases for J; bases not matched to a gene: 6. This chain's CDR3 is CASSQPGTAYGYTF. The DNA of the CDR3 is TGTGCCAGCAGCCAGCCAGGGACAGCTTATGGCTACACCTTC.

This chain uses TRBV29-1 with TRBJ2-3; D gene ambiguous. This CDR3 is built from 14 residues. The V gene's germline CDR1 is SQVTM and CDR2 ANQGSEA. The ends were cut back, 4 bases at V and 0 bases at J, with 11 bases in the middle. The CDR3 region is CSVGWASSTDTQYF. The CDR3 bases are TGCAGCGTTGGGTGGGCGAGTAGCACAGATACGCAGTATTTT.

This clonotype was observed a few times. The V call is TRBV20-1, the J call TRBJ1-2; D is uncertain. Germline assignment: CDR1 DFQATT and CDR2 SNEGSKA (reference sequence). The CDR3 loop spans 12 amino acids. V lost 3 bases to trimming and J lost 8 bases, with 13 bases between them. Written as DNA, the CDR3 is TGCAGTGCTAGGGGGAACATACGGGGCTACACCTTC. This codes for CSARGNIRGYTF.

The table lists this clonotype with many counts. This chain uses TRBV6-1 with TRBJ1-3, with TRBD1 identical over 7 bases. Trimming took 7 bases from V and 7 from J; bases not matched to a gene: 7. The CDR3 is 13 amino acids. The germline CDR1 and CDR2 sequences are MNHNS and SASEGT. The CDR3 DNA is TGTGCCAGCATTGACAGGGCATTGAACACCATATATTTT. This sequence encodes CASIDRALNTIYF.

The V and J genes are TRBV12-3 or TRBV12-4 and TRBJ1-2, with a tentative D call TRBD1 (6 bases). V gave up 3 bases and J gave up 4 bases, with 9 bases separating them. This CDR3 is built from 13 residues. CDR3: CASSLDSTYGYTF. The CDR3 nucleotides read TGTGCCAGCAGTTTGGACAGTACCTATGGCTACACCTTC.

This clonotype has a handful of counts. J is TRBJ2-6 and V is TRBV28; D uncertain. Germline V gene lookup returns CDR1 MDHEN and CDR2 SYDVKM. The CDR3 contains 15 residues. Deletions cut 3 bases from V and 2 bases from J, with 8 bases between. CDR3 sequence (DNA): TGTGCCAGCAGTTTTACGTTAACTGGGGCCAACGTCCTGACTTTC. Translating it yields CASSFTLTGANVLTF.

This clonotype has just a few counts. This chain links TRBV21-1 with TRBJ2-7; the table names TRBD2, a call not compared with the DNA. TRBV21-1 is marked as a pseudogene. The CDR3 is made up of 14 amino acids. In DNA, the CDR3 is TGTGCCAGCAGCCCCTGGGACTGTACCTACGAGCAGTACTTC. This sequence encodes CASSPWDCTYEQYF.

The sample holds a few counts of this clonotype. J is TRBJ2-5 and V is TRBV9; TRBD2 agrees at 9 bases. The germline CDR1 and CDR2 sequences are SGDLS and YYNGEE. This CDR3 region has 15 residues. The J segment lost 3 bases and the V segment lost 1 base, leaving 4 bases of the junction unmatched. The CDR3 here is CASSVNPSGEETQYF. Here the CDR3 DNA reads TGTGCCAGCAGCGTAAATCCTAGCGGGGAAGAGACCCAGTACTTC. The full variable domain, in which reference TRBV9 and TRBJ2-5 provide the parts outside the CDR3, is DSGVTQTPKHLITATGQRVTLRCSPRSGDLSVYWYQQSLDQGLQFLIQYYNGEERAKGNILERFSAQQFPDLHSELNLSSLELGDSALYFCASSVNPSGEETQYFGPGTRLLVL.

This clonotype was seen only once. This chain connects TRBV4-3 to TRBJ2-1; D is unresolved. Looked up from germline, CDR1 is LGHNA and CDR2 is YSLEER. The CDR3 sequence is 14 residues long. V was clipped by 4 bases and J by 8 bases, with 15 bases between them. CDR3 DNA: TGCGCCAGCAGCCGGACGCCTCGCGTTGATGAGCAGTTCTTC. Its translation is CASSRTPRVDEQFF.

This clonotype came up a few times. This sequence joins TRBV7-9 and TRBJ2-1, with unresolved D. The V gene lost 5 bases and the J gene lost 0 bases, with 11 bases spanning the gap. Per germline, CDR1 SEHNR and CDR2 FQNEAQ (reference sequence). CDR3 length: 15 amino acids. The CDR3 region is CASSGSLSSYNEQFF. CDR3 DNA sequence: TGTGCCAGCAGCGGCAGTCTTAGCTCCTACAATGAGCAGTTCTTC.

The table lists this clonotype with many counts. The chain employs TRBV20-1 and TRBJ2-5; D gene uncertain. Looked up from germline, CDR1 is DFQATT and CDR2 is SNEGSKA (reference sequence). Trimming cost V 3 bases and J 0 bases, with 5 bases left between them. The CDR3 totals 12 residues. CDR3 nucleotides: TGCAGTGCTAGCCTACACCAAGAGACCCAGTACTTC. Protein sequence: CSASLHQETQYF.

This rearrangement joins TRBV2 to TRBJ1-2, with D hard to call. The CDR3 length is 12 residues. CDR1 SNHLY and CDR2 FYNNEI come from the germline V gene. Trimming removed 6 bases at V and 2 bases at J, with 7 bases between. CDR3 bases: TGTGCCAGCAGCGTGGACAACTATGGCTACACCTTC. Translated: CASSVDNYGYTF.

CDR3 bases: TGCAGTGCTAGAGTCCCTAGCGGCAACTACAATGAGCAGTTCTTC. It translates to CSARVPSGNYNEQFF. The V and J genes are TRBV20-1 and TRBJ2-1; 7 nucleotides line up with TRBD2. The germline V gene encodes CDR1 DFQATT and CDR2 SNEGSKA (reference sequence). V was pared by 1 base and J by 3 bases, with 6 bases of the junction left unmatched. This CDR3 spans 15 amino acids.

This clonotype was counted between two and nine times. Written as DNA, the CDR3 is TGCAGTGCTAATGATCCCAGACGGCAGACTGAAGCTTTCTTT. Its protein is CSANDPRRQTEAFF. V gene TRBV20-1 combines with J gene TRBJ1-1; no definite D call. Looked up from germline, CDR1 is DFQATT and CDR2 is SNEGSKA (reference sequence). V lost 4 bases to trimming and J lost 5 bases, with 17 bases between them. This CDR3 has 14 residues.

A few counts support this clonotype. The chain is built from TRBV3-1 and TRBJ2-5; 7 bases match TRBD1. CDR3 length: 13 amino acids. Germline CDR1 LGHDT, CDR2 YNNKEL (reference sequence). V trimming: 10 bases; J trimming: 3 bases; junction bases outside the gene matches: 8. The CDR3 protein is CATQTGWEETQYF. The CDR3 DNA reads TGTGCCACCCAGACAGGGTGGGAAGAGACCCAGTACTTC.

The rearrangement joins TRBV7-6 to TRBJ1-5; D is unclear. CDR3 length: 15 residues. In germline, CDR1 is SGHVS, CDR2 FNYEAQ. V was pared by 5 bases and J by 1 base, with 12 bases between. The CDR3 DNA reads as TGTGCCAGCAGCCCCAAGATGGGGAGCAATCAGCCCCAGCATTTT. The encoded protein is CASSPKMGSNQPQHF.

This chain joins TRBV7-9 and TRBJ2-1; 8 bases agree with TRBD1. Looked up from germline, CDR1 is SEHNR and CDR2 is FQNEAQ (reference sequence). The CDR3 runs to 14 residues. Trimming at V came to 5 bases and at J to 11 bases, leaving 11 bases not matched to a gene. The CDR3 protein is CASSPTAGQGKQFF. The CDR3 coding sequence is TGTGCCAGCAGCCCAACGGCCGGACAGGGTAAGCAGTTCTTC.

This clonotype was recorded a few times. This chain uses TRBV20-1 with TRBJ2-2, with a weak D call TRBD2 (5 bases). V lost 1 base to trimming and J lost 7 bases, with 16 bases between them. Germline V CDR1 and CDR2: DFQATT, SNEGSKA (reference sequence). The CDR3 extends over 15 amino acids. CDR3 DNA: TGCAGTGCTAGAGGTCCCCGGACTGGTGGCGGGGAGCTGTTTTTT. Translated, it gives CSARGPRTGGGELFF.

In its sample, this clonotype was seen a few times. This chain links TRBV21-1 with TRBJ2-7; the DNA was not used to check the table's D call, TRBD1. TRBV21-1 is designated a pseudogene. The CDR3 is 16 amino acids. The CDR3 loop reads CASSKASRNFLYEQYF. CDR3 DNA sequence: TGTGCCAGCAGCAAAGCGTCCCGGAATTTTCTCTACGAGCAGTACTTC.